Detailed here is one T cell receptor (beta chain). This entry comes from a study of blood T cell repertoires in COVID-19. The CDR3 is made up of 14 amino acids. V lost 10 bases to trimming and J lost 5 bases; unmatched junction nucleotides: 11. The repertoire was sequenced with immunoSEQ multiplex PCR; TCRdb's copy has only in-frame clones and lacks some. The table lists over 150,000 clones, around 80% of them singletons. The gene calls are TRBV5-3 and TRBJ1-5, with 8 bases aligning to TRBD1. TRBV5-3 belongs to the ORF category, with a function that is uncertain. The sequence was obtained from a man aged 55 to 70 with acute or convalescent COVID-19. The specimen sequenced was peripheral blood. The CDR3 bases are TGTGCCTGGCTCGGACAGGGCGAGGATCAGCCCCAGCATTTT. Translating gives CAWLGQGEDQPQHF.